This TCR beta chain was recorded in a study of response to subunit inactivated influenza vaccine. Study results and limitations: Researchers suggested that each seasonal influenza vaccination recruits few new T cells.

On this clonotype itself: Its target is not known. A much bigger clone sits one base away, suggesting this may be a read error.

TCRdb re-analysed the RT-PCR reads in MiXCR, keeping a single row per CDR3 protein. The sample has hundreds of thousands of distinct CDR3 sequences; roughly 13% are singletons. This sample comprised PBMCs from blood, obtained roughly 47 days after vaccination. The source is a man between 45 and 60 years old who received an inactivated influenza vaccine.

The CDR3 DNA is TGTGCCAGCAGCCCAGCGTGGGGGACAGAGGATCGCACAGATACGCAGTATTTT. Encoded protein: CASSPAWGTEDRTDTQYF. The rearrangement joins TRBV11-1 to TRBJ2-3, with TRBD1 identical over 7 bases. Trimming removed 5 bases from V and 1 base from J; junction bases left unmatched: 15. The germline V gene has CDR1 SGHAT and CDR2 FQDESV (reference sequence). The CDR3 runs to 18 residues.